One and the same sample provided the 32 T cell receptor beta chains below, sequenced in a study of beta chain features in type 1 diabetes. General study points: Shortening that was moderate but significant affected the TCRB CDR3s of Type 1 diabetes patients in all four CD4+ subsets.

These TCRs' antigens remain unknown. The entirety of the isolated RNA underwent reverse transcription, so expressed TCRB transcripts were sequenced. The data were produced by immunoSEQ multiplex PCR, yet TCRdb's version contains in-frame clones alone and is incomplete. The sample holds under 300,000 clones, roughly 10% seen once. Material: naive CD4+ T cells from blood. All receptors derive from a man aged 25-45 years with type 1 diabetes.

This clone was recorded a few times. The J gene is TRBJ1-3, the V gene TRBV4-1; no clear D gene. V lost 4 bases, J lost 3 bases, and 10 bases lay in between. This CDR3 has 14 amino acids. Germline V CDR1 and CDR2: MGHRA, YSYEKL. CDR3 amino acids: CASSPLAGGNTIYF. The CDR3 DNA is TGCGCCAGCAGCCCCTTGGCGGGTGGAAACACCATATATTTT.

This clone was observed a few times. The J gene is TRBJ2-1, the V gene TRBV7-2, with a possible D match to TRBD2 (7 bases). This CDR3 comprises 17 residues. CDR1 SGHTA and CDR2 FQGNSA come from the germline V gene. V gave up 1 base and J gave up 5 bases, with 18 bases separating them. CDR3: CASSLERGGGAHNEQFF. The CDR3 DNA reads TGTGCCAGCAGCTTAGAGAGAGGTGGGGGGGCCCACAATGAGCAGTTCTTC. Together with reference TRBV7-2 and TRBJ2-1, the CDR3 gives the full variable domain: GAGVSQSPSNKVTEKGKDVELRCDPISGHTALYWYRQSLGQGLEFLIYFQGNSAPDKSGLPSDRFSAERTGGSVSTLTIQRTQQEDSAVYLCASSLERGGGAHNEQFFGPGTRLTVL.

This clone was detected only a few times. The chain carries TRBV5-1 and TRBJ2-3, with D maybe TRBD1 (6 bases). The germline V gene encodes CDR1 SGHRS and CDR2 YFSETQ. The length of the CDR3 is 14 residues. V lost 4 bases to trimming and J lost 5 bases, with 14 bases between them. This CDR3 reads CASSLGQSLDTQYF. Here the CDR3 DNA reads TGCGCCAGCAGCCTTGGACAGTCGTTAGATACGCAGTATTTT.

There are a few counts of this clone. The chain carries TRBV6-5 and TRBJ2-5, with D possibly being TRBD1 (5 bases). V lost 5 bases and J 6 bases, leaving 13 bases between the germline ends. The CDR3 has 13 residues. Germline loops: CDR1 MNHEY, CDR2 SVGAGI. DNA of the CDR3: TGTGCCAGCAGTCAGGGTCTCCAGAAGACCCAGTACTTC. This encodes CASSQGLQKTQYF.

V and J are TRBV7-3 and TRBJ2-1; TRBD2 matches at 8 bases. The CDR3 consists of 15 residues. The germline gives CDR1 SGHTA, CDR2 FQGTGA. V was clipped by 5 bases and J by 4 bases; unmatched bases: 7. CDR3 in amino acids: CASSALAGGYNEQFF. CDR3 nucleotides: TGTGCCAGCAGCGCCTTGGCGGGGGGTTACAATGAGCAGTTCTTC.

The V and J genes are TRBV19 and TRBJ2-7; 8 positions match TRBD2. The CDR3 is made up of 15 amino acids. Germline loops: CDR1 LNHDA, CDR2 SQIVND (reference sequence). The V and J ends lost 3 bases and 0 bases, in that order; junction bases with no gene match: 4. The CDR3 region has the DNA TGTGCCAGTAGTATGGCGGGGGGCAACTCCTACGAGCAGTACTTC. Its translation: CASSMAGGNSYEQYF.

This clone was picked up a small number of times. The chain has TRBV28 and TRBJ1-4, with 9 bases identical to TRBD1. Germline-derived CDR1 and CDR2 are MDHEN and SYDVKM. With V trimmed by 6 bases and J by 8 bases, 10 bases remained unmatched. This CDR3 has 15 residues. In nucleotides, the CDR3 is TGTGCCAGCAGCCGATCGGGACAGGGTTACGAAAAACTGTTTTTT. Translated: CASSRSGQGYEKLFF.

The J gene is TRBJ1-6, the V gene TRBV7-3, with 8 bases fitting TRBD1. This CDR3 is 13 amino acids long. CDR1 and CDR2 (germline): SGHTA, FQGTGA. V was clipped by 5 bases and J by 11 bases; unmatched bases: 5. The CDR3 coding sequence is TGTGCCAGCAGCACAACAGGGGGGACACCCCTCCACTTT. This translates into CASSTTGGTPLHF.

This clone appeared a few times. J is TRBJ2-1 and V is TRBV9; 11 bases line up with TRBD2. This CDR3 is built from 18 residues. Trimming at V came to 4 bases and at J to 0 bases, leaving 9 bases not matched to a gene. Germline-derived CDR1 and CDR2 are SGDLS and YYNGEE. CDR3 sequence: CASSSTSGGWSSYNEQFF. Written as DNA, the CDR3 is TGTGCCAGCAGCTCAACTAGCGGGGGCTGGAGCTCCTACAATGAGCAGTTCTTC.

The rearrangement links TRBV6-6 to TRBJ1-1; TRBD1 aligns across 12 bases. V lost 2 bases to trimming and J lost 5 bases; unmatched junction nucleotides: 3. The CDR3 spans 15 residues. The germline gives CDR1 MNHNY, CDR2 SVGAGI (reference sequence). The CDR3 DNA sequence: TGTGCCAGCAGTTACCTGGGACAGGGGGCTACTGAAGCTTTCTTT. This translates into CASSYLGQGATEAFF.

This chain links TRBV7-2 with TRBJ2-7; D might be TRBD1 (6 bases). V was trimmed by 5 bases and J by 5 bases, leaving 16 bases between them. CDR3 length: 14 residues. Germline CDR1 reads SGHTA; CDR2 reads FQGNSA. CDR3 residues: CASSGGPGIDEQYF. CDR3 DNA: TGTGCCAGCAGCGGGGGCCCAGGGATCGACGAGCAGTACTTC. Complete variable domain (other parts from reference TRBV7-2 and TRBJ2-7): GAGVSQSPSNKVTEKGKDVELRCDPISGHTALYWYRQSLGQGLEFLIYFQGNSAPDKSGLPSDRFSAERTGGSVSTLTIQRTQQEDSAVYLCASSGGPGIDEQYFGPGTRLTVT.

V gene TRBV15 combines with J gene TRBJ1-5; no reliable D call. The CDR3 extends over 15 amino acids. V lost 2 bases, J lost 3 bases, and 11 bases lay in between. CDR1 LNHNV and CDR2 YYDKDF come from the germline V gene (reference sequence). The CDR3 DNA follows: TGTGCCACCAGCAGACCATCGGGAAACAATCAGCCCCAGCATTTT. This gives the protein CATSRPSGNNQPQHF.

This clone was detected only a few times. The V and J genes are TRBV7-3 and TRBJ1-1; no definite D call. CDR1 is SGHTA, CDR2 FQGTGA, per germline. This CDR3 region has 13 residues. The V end was cut by 5 bases, the J end by 1 base, with 8 bases between. CDR3 loop: CASSPQENTEAFF. The CDR3 nucleotides read TGTGCCAGCAGCCCACAAGAGAACACTGAAGCTTTCTTT.

This clone was detected only a few times. The genes are TRBV5-1 and TRBJ2-7, with a weak D call TRBD2 (5 bases). Trimming shortened V by 3 bases and J by 6 bases, and 10 bases separated the two germline ends. Per the germline V gene, CDR1 is SGHRS and CDR2 is YFSETQ. There are 12 residues in the CDR3. The CDR3 protein is CASSWELGEQYF. The CDR3 region has the DNA TGCGCCAGCAGCTGGGAGTTGGGCGAGCAGTACTTC.

This clone appeared a few times. The gene calls are TRBV7-9 and TRBJ1-6; 7 bases match TRBD1. Germline V gives CDR1 SEHNR, CDR2 FQNEAQ (reference sequence). CDR3 length: 19 residues. Germline trimming cut 5 bases from V and 2 bases from J; bases unmatched to any gene: 15. The CDR3 is CASSPLGQTGYTYNSPLHF. The CDR3 DNA reads as TGTGCCAGCAGCCCTTTGGGGCAGACAGGGTACACCTATAATTCACCCCTCCACTTT.

This rearrangement joins TRBV9 to TRBJ1-5, with 7 bases matching TRBD1. The CDR3 covers 13 residues. Germline assignment: CDR1 SGDLS and CDR2 YYNGEE. V dropped 4 bases and J dropped 7; count of bases not matched to a gene: 5. CDR3 sequence: CASSTGVGQPQHF. The CDR3 DNA reads as TGTGCCAGCAGCACAGGGGTCGGGCAGCCCCAGCATTTT.

The gene calls are TRBV4-2 and TRBJ2-6; the D gene is possibly TRBD2 (6 bases). Germline V gene sequence: CDR1 LGHNA, CDR2 YNFKEQ. V lost 4 bases, J lost 2 bases, and 24 bases lay in between. The CDR3 has 20 amino acids. The CDR3 DNA sequence: TGTGCCAGCAGCCCCCGGGAGAGAGGCAGGGACTCGGCTGGGGCCAACGTCCTGACTTTC. It translates to CASSPRERGRDSAGANVLTF.

The chain couples TRBV7-9 to TRBJ2-7; 13 bases line up with TRBD2. The J segment lost 0 bases and the V segment lost 5 bases, leaving 13 bases of the junction unmatched. Germline CDR1 is SEHNR and CDR2 is FQNEAQ (reference sequence). There are 19 residues in the CDR3. CDR3 sequence (DNA): TGTGCCAGCAGCCCCAACCCCGGGACTAGCGGGGTGAGCTCCTACGAGCAGTACTTC. This sequence encodes CASSPNPGTSGVSSYEQYF.

The gene calls are TRBV2 and TRBJ1-2; D is perhaps TRBD1 (5 bases). This CDR3 is built from 13 residues. The germline V gene encodes CDR1 SNHLY and CDR2 FYNNEI. V lost 4 bases and J lost 8, with 14 bases in between. The CDR3 is CASSGEGLFGYTF. The CDR3 bases are TGTGCCAGCAGTGGGGAGGGGCTCTTCGGCTACACCTTC.

This rearrangement joins TRBV15 to TRBJ2-1; no definite D call. The CDR3 sequence is 15 residues long. CDR1 is LNHNV and CDR2 is YYDKDF in the germline V gene (reference sequence). The V end lost 5 bases, the J end lost 0 bases, and 11 bases lay between the germline ends. DNA for the CDR3: TGTGCCACCAGCCGACTCCAATTCTCCTACAATGAGCAGTTCTTC. Translating it yields CATSRLQFSYNEQFF.

This clone has just a few counts. The CDR3 sequence is CASSRGGGGAGNEQFF. The CDR3 DNA sequence: TGTGCCAGCAGCAGAGGAGGCGGGGGGGCAGGAAATGAGCAGTTCTTC. V gene TRBV5-4 combines with J gene TRBJ2-1, with TRBD2 matching 9 bases. The germline V gene encodes CDR1 SGHNT and CDR2 YYREEE (reference sequence). The CDR3 runs to 16 residues. With V trimmed by 4 bases and J by 7 bases, 12 bases remained unmatched.

The chain couples TRBV21-1 to TRBJ2-1; TRBD2 is taken as the D call from the table, unchecked against the DNA. TRBV21-1 is an annotated pseudogene. The CDR3 spans 11 residues. DNA of the CDR3: TGTGCCAGCAGCCGCGACTCTCTGAAGTTCTTC. Residues: CASSRDSLKFF.

This clone was counted a few times. This sequence joins TRBV7-3 and TRBJ2-3, with D possibly matching TRBD1 (6 bases). Trimming removed 5 bases from V and 2 bases from J, with 14 bases in between. The length of the CDR3 is 15 residues. The germline gives CDR1 SGHTA, CDR2 FQGTGA. The CDR3 here is CASSVTGWYTDTQYF. The CDR3 coding sequence is TGTGCCAGCAGCGTCACAGGGTGGTACACAGATACGCAGTATTTT.

In this sample, this clone turned up a few times. J is TRBJ2-7 and V is TRBV5-1; perhaps TRBD1 as D (7 bases). Germline V gives CDR1 SGHRS, CDR2 YFSETQ. The CDR3 is 13 residues long. V lost 7 bases and J lost 0, with 11 bases in between. CDR3 amino acids: CASGRDSSYEQYF. Here the CDR3 DNA reads TGCGCCAGCGGGCGGGACAGCTCCTACGAGCAGTACTTC.

J is TRBJ1-2 and V is TRBV7-9; TRBD1 is a possible D gene (6 bases). Germline CDR1 SEHNR, CDR2 FQNEAQ (reference sequence). V was pared by 3 bases and J by 8 bases, with 13 bases between. This CDR3 has 13 residues. The CDR3 loop reads CASSFVGARGYTF. CDR3 coding DNA: TGTGCCAGCAGCTTCGTGGGGGCGCGGGGCTACACCTTC.

This clone was detected a few times. V and J are TRBV2 and TRBJ2-7; weak D call: TRBD1 (6 bases). Trimming took 0 bases from V and 10 from J, leaving 7 bases between them. The CDR3 is made up of 11 amino acids. Germline CDR1 reads SNHLY; CDR2 reads FYNNEI. The CDR3 loop is CASSEAGAQYF. The CDR3 DNA follows: TGTGCCAGCAGTGAAGCGGGGGCCCAGTACTTC. Together with reference TRBV2 and TRBJ2-7, the CDR3 gives the full variable domain: EPEVTQTPSHQVTQMGQEVILRCVPISNHLYFYWYRQILGQKVEFLVSFYNNEISEKSEIFDDQFSVERPDGSNFTLKIRSTKLEDSAMYFCASSEAGAQYFGPGTRLTVT.

This clone appeared a few times. This rearrangement joins TRBV28 to TRBJ1-6; TRBD1 might be the D (5 bases). The CDR3 is 13 amino acids. V lost 4 bases and J 5 bases, leaving 6 bases between the germline ends. Germline CDR1 and CDR2: MDHEN and SYDVKM. The CDR3 loop is CASSSGDNSPLHF. The CDR3 bases are TGTGCCAGCAGTTCGGGGGATAATTCACCCCTCCACTTT. The complete variable domain, with remaining parts taken from reference TRBV28 and TRBJ1-6, reads DVKVTQSSRYLVKRTGEKVFLECVQDMDHENMFWYRQDPGLGLRLIYFSYDVKMKEKGDIPEGYSVSREKKERFSLILESASTNQTSMYLCASSSGDNSPLHFGNGTRLTVT.

The J gene is TRBJ1-4, the V gene TRBV5-6, with D uncertain. In germline, CDR1 is SGHDT, CDR2 YYEEEE. Trimming pared 4 bases from V and 5 bases from J, leaving 12 bases between. The CDR3 covers 14 residues. The CDR3: CASSLVGVNEKLFF. The CDR3 nucleotides read TGTGCCAGCAGCCTCGTCGGGGTAAATGAAAAACTGTTTTTT.

The V and J genes are TRBV30 and TRBJ1-6; 7 bases agree with TRBD1. Unmatched junction bases numbered 4, after V lost 3 bases and J lost 8 bases. Germline CDR1 reads GTSNPN; CDR2 reads SVGIG (reference sequence). CDR3 size: 13 residues. CDR3 amino acids: CAWRRDSDSPLHF. The CDR3 nucleotides read TGTGCCTGGAGACGGGACAGTGATTCACCCCTCCACTTT.

The chain combines TRBV6-1 with TRBJ2-7, with 8 positions matching TRBD1. This CDR3 has 15 amino acids. From germline, CDR1 is MNHNS and CDR2 SASEGT. J was trimmed by 3 bases and V by 3 bases; bases with no gene match: 7. The CDR3 protein is CASSDFGTGIYEQYF. CDR3 DNA sequence: TGTGCCAGCAGTGATTTCGGGACAGGTATCTACGAGCAGTACTTC.

The rearrangement joins TRBV5-1 to TRBJ2-1; 8 nucleotides match TRBD1. The CDR3 consists of 15 residues. Trimming cost V 1 base and J 9 bases; bases outside gene matches: 9. Germline V gene lookup returns CDR1 SGHRS and CDR2 YFSETQ. In DNA form, the CDR3 reads TGCGCCAGCAGCTTGAGACAGGGGAATTTGGGTGAGCAGTTCTTC. It translates to CASSLRQGNLGEQFF.

There are a few counts of this clone. The CDR3 DNA follows: TGTGCCACCAGCAGGGATTCACAGGGACACGCGCCCGGTTTCTTT. It codes for CATSRDSQGHAPGFF. The chain has TRBV15 and TRBJ1-1, with a weak D call TRBD1 (6 bases). Trimming cost V 3 bases and J 13 bases, with 24 bases left between them. Germline assignment: CDR1 LNHNV and CDR2 YYDKDF (reference sequence). CDR3 length: 15 residues.